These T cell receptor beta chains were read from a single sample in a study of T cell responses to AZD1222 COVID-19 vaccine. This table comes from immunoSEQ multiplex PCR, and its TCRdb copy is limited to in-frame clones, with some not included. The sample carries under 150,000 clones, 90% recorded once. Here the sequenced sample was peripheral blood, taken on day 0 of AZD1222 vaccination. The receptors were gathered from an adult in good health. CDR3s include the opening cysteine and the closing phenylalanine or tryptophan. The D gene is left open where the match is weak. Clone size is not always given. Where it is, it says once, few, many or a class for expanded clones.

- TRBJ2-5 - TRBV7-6 TGTGCCAGCAGCTTTGAGGAATCTAGGGAGACCCAGTACTTC CASSFEESRETQYF
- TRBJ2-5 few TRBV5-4 TGTGCCAGCAGCAGAGGGCCGCAAGAGACCCAGTACTTC CASSRGPQETQYF
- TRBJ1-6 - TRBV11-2 TGTGCCAGCAGCCTGGGAGGATCCTATAATTCACCCCTCCACTTT CASSLGGSYNSPLHF
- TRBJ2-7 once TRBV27 TGTGCCAGCAGCCCAGAGGATTTAACCTACGAGCAGTACTTC CASSPEDLTYEQYF
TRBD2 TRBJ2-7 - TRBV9 TGTGCCAGCAGCGCGTCACTAGCGGGACGGGGCGAGCAGTACTTC CASSASLAGRGEQYF
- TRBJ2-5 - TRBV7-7 TGTGCCAGCAGCTTAAATCAGGGAACCCAAGAGACCCAGTACTTC CASSLNQGTQETQYF
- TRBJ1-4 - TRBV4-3 TGCGCCAGCAGCCAGGGAGAGGGGATTAATGAAAAACTGTTTTTT CASSQGEGINEKLFF
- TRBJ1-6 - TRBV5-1 TGCGCCAGCAGCTTGGACCCCGGGCCTCGGAAAAATTCACCCCTCCACTTT CASSLDPGPRKNSPLHF
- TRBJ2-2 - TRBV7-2 TGTGCCAGCAGCCCGGGGGAGGTAAACACCGGGGAGCTGTTTTTT CASSPGEVNTGELFF
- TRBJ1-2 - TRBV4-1 TGCGCCAGCAGCCAAGATCCCGGGGGTTCATTGGGCTACACCTTC CASSQDPGGSLGYTF
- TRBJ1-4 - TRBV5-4 TGTGCCAGCAGCTTGGATAGCCTCGGTTCTGAAAAACTGTTTTTT CASSLDSLGSEKLFF
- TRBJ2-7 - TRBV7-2 TGTGCCAGCAGCTTGTCCCAGCCGTACGAGCAGTACTTC CASSLSQPYEQYF
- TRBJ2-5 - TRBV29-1 TGCAGCGTTGCCAGCAAGGTACAAGAGACCCAGTACTTC CSVASKVQETQYF
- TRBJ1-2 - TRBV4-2 TGTGCCAGCAGCCAAGATTTGGGTGGGGCGGAAGGCTACACCTTC CASSQDLGGAEGYTF
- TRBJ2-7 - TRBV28 TGTGCCAGCAGTTTATTTGAGCCCCTACGAGGGCAGTACTTC CASSLFEPLRGQYF
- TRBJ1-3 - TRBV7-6 TGTGCCAGCAGCTTAGCGAACACAGGAAACACCATATATTTT CASSLANTGNTIYF